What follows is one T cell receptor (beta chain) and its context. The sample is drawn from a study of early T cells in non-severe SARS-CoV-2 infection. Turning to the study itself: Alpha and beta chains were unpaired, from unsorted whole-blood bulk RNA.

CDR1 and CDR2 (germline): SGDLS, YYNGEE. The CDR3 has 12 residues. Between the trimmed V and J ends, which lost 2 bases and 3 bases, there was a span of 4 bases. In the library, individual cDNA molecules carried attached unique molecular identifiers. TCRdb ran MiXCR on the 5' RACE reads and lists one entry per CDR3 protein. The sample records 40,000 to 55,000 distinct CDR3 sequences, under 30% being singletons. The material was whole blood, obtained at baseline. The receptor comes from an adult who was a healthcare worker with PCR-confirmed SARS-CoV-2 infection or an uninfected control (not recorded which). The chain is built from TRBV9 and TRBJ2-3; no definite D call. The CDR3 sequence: CASSVGTDTQYF. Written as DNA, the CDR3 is TGTGCCAGCAGCGTGGGGACAGATACGCAGTATTTT.